Listed below are T cell receptor beta chains from one sample, sequenced in a study of CD8+ T cells in alopecia areata. Clones were read by immunoSEQ multiplex PCR, and TCRdb kept only the in-frame ones, dropping some. The sample lists roughly 210,000 clones, approximately 40% occurring once. The material sequenced was CD4+ T cells sorted from blood, taken at approximately week 39, from a patient treated with tofacitinib. The receptors were sampled from a human donor with alopecia areata. The conserved cysteine and the conserved F or W are not part of the CDR3 here. The order of the fields is J gene, V gene, CDR3 length, CDR3 protein.

TRBJ2-7 TRBV29-1 12 SVAASGASYEQY
TRBJ2-3 TRBV9 13 ASSVRGVPPDTQY
TRBJ2-3 TRBV6-5 11 ARTSGSTDTQY
TRBJ1-2 TRBV27 12 ASSFRDRVGGYT
TRBJ1-1 TRBV10-3 11 AISGQGPTEAF
TRBJ2-5 TRBV7-9 10 ASSPRAETQY
TRBJ2-4 TRBV29-1 10 SVGEGKNIQY
TRBJ2-7 TRBV5-1 14 ASSLAVGRASREQY
TRBJ1-2 TRBV30 12 AWSSPDLNYGYT
TRBJ2-3 TRBV27 12 ASSQTGGPVTQY
TRBJ1-5 TRBV7-9 10 ASSLSRQPQH
TRBJ2-1 TRBV4-1 16 ASSQVISGRAVRNEQF
TRBJ1-5 TRBV30 12 AWSESRGAQPQH
TRBJ1-1 TRBV7-2 11 ASSRQGNTEAF
TRBJ1-4 TRBV11-2 13 ASSLVRGRDEKLF
TRBJ2-1 TRBV29-1 10 SVIYRGYEQF
TRBJ1-2 TRBV10-3 14 AISDPTGSSFYGYT
TRBJ2-6 TRBV9 15 ASSVGVVVRGANVLT
. TRBV30 8 AWGGSEQY
TRBJ2-3 TRBV15 11 ATSRGRGDTQY
TRBJ1-1 TRBV7-2 16 ASSPQTGGVMVNTEAF
TRBJ2-6 TRBV18 11 ASSPSGANVLT
TRBJ2-5 TRBV6-5 11 ASTRAAQETQY
TRBJ1-5 TRBV7-2 11 ASSLKKEQPQH
TRBJ1-1 TRBV28 13 ASSLWGTANTEAF
TRBJ2-5 TRBV7-6 9 ASSQQETQY
TRBJ2-1 TRBV7-6 10 ASSISGMGQF
TRBJ2-5 TRBV5-4 13 ASSPQGRGQETQY
TRBJ2-7 TRBV28 11 ASSPYLGYEQY
TRBJ2-3 TRBV5-1 12 ASSPGTYTDTQY
TRBJ2-4 TRBV29-1 9 SVPAKNIQY
TRBJ2-3 TRBV2 12 ASSGGRVTDTQY
TRBJ2-1 TRBV5-1 13 ASSSGLVVGNEQF
TRBJ2-1 TRBV7-2 13 ASQLAGGGYNEQF
TRBJ2-5 TRBV5-1 14 ASSSYRTGLGETQY
TRBJ2-5 TRBV19 14 ASRSSEATGQETQY
TRBJ2-1 TRBV5-8 9 ADRDYNEQF
TRBJ1-2 TRBV6-6 11 ASGRLSNYGYT
TRBJ1-5 TRBV28 10 ASTTSNQPQH
. TRBV9 11 ASSELDGYEQY
TRBJ1-1 TRBV7-7 11 ASSQTRNTEAF
TRBJ2-3 TRBV11-2 14 ASSQGLAGGLDTQY